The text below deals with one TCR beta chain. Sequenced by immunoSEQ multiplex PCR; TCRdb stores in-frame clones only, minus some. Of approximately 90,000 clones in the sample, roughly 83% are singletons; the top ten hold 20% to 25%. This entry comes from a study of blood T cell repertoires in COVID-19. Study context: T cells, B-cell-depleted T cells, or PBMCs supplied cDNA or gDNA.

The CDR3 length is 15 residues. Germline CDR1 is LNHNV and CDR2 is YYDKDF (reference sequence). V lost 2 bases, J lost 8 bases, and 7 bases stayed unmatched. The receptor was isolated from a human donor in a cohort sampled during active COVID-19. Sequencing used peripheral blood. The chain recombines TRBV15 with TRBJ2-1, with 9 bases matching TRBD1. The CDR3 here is CATSRRGTGRDEQFF. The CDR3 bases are TGTGCCACCAGCAGACGCGGGACAGGGAGGGATGAGCAGTTCTTC. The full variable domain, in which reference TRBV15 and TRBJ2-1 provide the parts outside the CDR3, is DAMVIQNPRYQVTQFGKPVTLSCSQTLNHNVMYWYQQKSSQAPKLLFHYYDKDFNNEADTPDNFQSRRPNTSFCFLDIRSPGLGDTAMYLCATSRRGTGRDEQFFGPGTRLTVL.